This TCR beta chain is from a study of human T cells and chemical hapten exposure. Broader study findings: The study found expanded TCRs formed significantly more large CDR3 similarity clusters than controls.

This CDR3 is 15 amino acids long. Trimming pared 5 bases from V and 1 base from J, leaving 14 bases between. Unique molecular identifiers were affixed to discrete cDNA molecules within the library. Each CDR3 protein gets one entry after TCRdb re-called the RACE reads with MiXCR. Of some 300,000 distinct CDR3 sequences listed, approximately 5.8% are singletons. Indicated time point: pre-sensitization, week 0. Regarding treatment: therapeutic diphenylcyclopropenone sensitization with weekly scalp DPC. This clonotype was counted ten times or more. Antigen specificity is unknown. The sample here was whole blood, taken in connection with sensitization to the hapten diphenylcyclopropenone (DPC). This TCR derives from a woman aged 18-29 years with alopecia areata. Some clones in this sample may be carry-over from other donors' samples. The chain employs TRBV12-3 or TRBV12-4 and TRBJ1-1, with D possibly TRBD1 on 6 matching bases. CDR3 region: CASSLTGRPNTEAFF. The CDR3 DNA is TGTGCCAGCAGTCTCACAGGGAGACCGAACACTGAAGCTTTCTTT.